A single sample gave rise to the 21 T cell receptor beta chains below, sequenced in a study of blood T cell repertoires in COVID-19. The protocol was immunoSEQ multiplex PCR, while the TCRdb copy is restricted to in-frame clones and leaves out a portion. The repertoire includes about 160,000 clones, approximately 92% of them detected once, and about an eighth sits in the top ten. Sequenced: peripheral blood. These receptors originate from a man aged 18 to 30 with COVID-19, enrolled during active disease.

This chain joins TRBV28 and TRBJ2-6; 8 bases agree with TRBD1. The germline V gene encodes CDR1 MDHEN and CDR2 SYDVKM. V was pared by 5 bases and J by 0 bases, with 6 bases of the junction left unmatched. The CDR3 is 17 amino acids. CDR3 residues: CASSLQGVSSGANVLTF. DNA for the CDR3: TGTGCCAGCAGTCTACAGGGGGTGAGCTCTGGGGCCAACGTCCTGACTTTC. The full variable domain, rest sourced from reference TRBV28 and TRBJ2-6, is DVKVTQSSRYLVKRTGEKVFLECVQDMDHENMFWYRQDPGLGLRLIYFSYDVKMKEKGDIPEGYSVSREKKERFSLILESASTNQTSMYLCASSLQGVSSGANVLTFGAGSRLTVL.

This chain links TRBV12-5 with TRBJ1-1, with D tentatively TRBD1 (5 bases). CDR3 length: 13 amino acids. CDR1 is LGHNT, CDR2 FRNRAP, per germline. V lost 7 bases and J lost 6, with 15 bases in between. The CDR3 here is CASAWATGAEAFF. As DNA, the CDR3 is TGTGCTAGTGCCTGGGCTACGGGGGCTGAAGCTTTCTTT. Using reference TRBV12-5 and TRBJ1-1 for the parts outside the CDR3, the full variable domain is DARVTQTPRHKVTEMGQEVTMRCQPILGHNTVFWYRQTMMQGLELLAYFRNRAPLDDSGMPKDRFSAEMPDATLATLKIQPSEPRDSAVYFCASAWATGAEAFFGQGTRLTVV.

The chain links TRBV15 to TRBJ2-2, with D perhaps TRBD2 (5 bases). There are 16 residues in the CDR3. V lost 3 bases and J lost 1, with 12 bases in between. Looked up from germline, CDR1 is LNHNV and CDR2 is YYDKDF (reference sequence). The CDR3 region has the DNA TGTGCCACCAGCAGTAGGTTGCGGGTGAACACCGGGGAGCTGTTTTTT. Protein product: CATSSRLRVNTGELFF. The full variable domain, in which reference TRBV15 and TRBJ2-2 provide the parts outside the CDR3, is DAMVIQNPRYQVTQFGKPVTLSCSQTLNHNVMYWYQQKSSQAPKLLFHYYDKDFNNEADTPDNFQSRRPNTSFCFLDIRSPGLGDTAMYLCATSSRLRVNTGELFFGEGSRLTVL.

As to this clone: The junction shows a germline mismatch at one end, possibly a read error. V and J are TRBV20-1 and TRBJ1-1; weak D call: TRBD1 (5 bases). There are 11 residues in the CDR3. The V gene's germline CDR1 is DFQATT and CDR2 SNEGSKA (reference sequence). CDR3 sequence (DNA): TGCAGTGCCCCCGCGGACACCGAAGCTTTCTTT. It encodes CSAPADTEAFF.

This rearrangement joins TRBV14 to TRBJ1-2, with TRBD1 matching 10 bases. The CDR3 spans 13 residues. V lost 5 bases and J lost 8; bases outside the gene matches: 5. The germline V gene has CDR1 SGHDN and CDR2 FVKESK. As DNA, the CDR3 is TGTGCCAGCAGCGTGACAGGGGGCGGCGGCTACACCTTC. Amino acids: CASSVTGGGGYTF.

The chain uses TRBV6-5 and TRBJ2-4; D not certain. The germline CDR1 and CDR2 sequences are MNHEY and SVGAGI. Deletions cut 0 bases from V and 1 base from J, with 4 bases between. CDR3 length equals 14 residues. The CDR3 coding sequence is TGTGCCAGCAGTTACTCGGGCGCCAAAAACATTCAGTACTTC. As protein: CASSYSGAKNIQYF.

The V call is TRBV20-1, the J call TRBJ1-1; no definite D call. The germline gives CDR1 DFQATT, CDR2 SNEGSKA (reference sequence). V shed 6 bases and J shed 1 base, with 6 bases lying between them. This CDR3 contains 11 residues. In nucleotides, the CDR3 is TGCAGTGCCCTAGCGAACACTGAAGCTTTCTTT. This translates into CSALANTEAFF.

CDR3 nucleotide sequence: TGTGCAGCGGGGGGCAGGGGGCCAGAGACCCAGTACTTC. It yields the protein CAAGGRGPETQYF. The chain combines TRBV27 with TRBJ2-5; D might be TRBD2 (9 bases). Germline CDR1 and CDR2: MNHEY and SMNVEV (reference sequence). This CDR3 spans 13 amino acids.

The rearrangement joins TRBV7-3 to TRBJ2-6, with a tentative D call TRBD2 (5 bases). Trimming took 6 bases from V and 0 from J, leaving 15 bases between them. CDR3 length: 17 residues. Looked up from germline, CDR1 is SGHTA and CDR2 is FQGTGA. The CDR3 here is CASRGFREGSGANVLTF. The CDR3 DNA reads TGTGCCAGCAGGGGCTTCCGAGAGGGCTCTGGGGCCAACGTCCTGACTTTC. The entire variable domain, with the rest obtained from reference TRBV7-3 and TRBJ2-6, is as follows: GAGVSQTPSNKVTEKGKYVELRCDPISGHTALYWYRQSLGQGPEFLIYFQGTGAADDSGLPNDRFFAVRPEGSVSTLKIQRTERGDSAVYLCASRGFREGSGANVLTFGAGSRLTVL.

The V call is TRBV19, the J call TRBJ1-2; the match to TRBD1 covers 8 bases. Trimming took 3 bases from V and 4 from J; bases not matched to a gene: 22. This CDR3 spans 20 amino acids. CDR1 is LNHDA and CDR2 is SQIVND in the germline V gene (reference sequence). For the CDR3, the DNA is TGTGCCAGTAGTATCAGAGGATCAAGGACAGGGCGCAACTTAATCTATGGCTACACCTTC. Amino acids: CASSIRGSRTGRNLIYGYTF.

V and J are TRBV5-1 and TRBJ2-1; no definite D call. CDR3 length: 14 amino acids. The V and J ends lost 0 bases and 6 bases respectively, with 10 bases between them. Germline V gene lookup returns CDR1 SGHRS and CDR2 YFSETQ. Here the CDR3 DNA reads TGCGCCAGCAGCTTGGCCGACGCGGTCAATGAGCAGTTCTTC. Its protein product is CASSLADAVNEQFF.

The chain is built from TRBV28 and TRBJ1-6; 7 nucleotides agree with TRBD1. V lost 4 bases, J lost 4 bases, and 1 base stayed unmatched. From germline, CDR1 is MDHEN and CDR2 SYDVKM. This CDR3 region has 14 residues. Here the CDR3 reads CASSYRGYNSPLHF. The CDR3 nucleotides are TGTGCCAGCAGTTACAGGGGATATAATTCACCCCTCCACTTT. Full variable domain (outside the CDR3, taken from reference TRBV28 and TRBJ1-6): DVKVTQSSRYLVKRTGEKVFLECVQDMDHENMFWYRQDPGLGLRLIYFSYDVKMKEKGDIPEGYSVSREKKERFSLILESASTNQTSMYLCASSYRGYNSPLHFGNGTRLTVT.

Comment on this clone: Distinct nucleotide sequences in the sample also encode this CDR3. The J gene is TRBJ2-7, the V gene TRBV19, with 10 bases that match TRBD1. V dropped 3 bases and J dropped 2; count of bases not matched to a gene: 1. Germline V gene lookup returns CDR1 LNHDA and CDR2 SQIVND (reference sequence). The CDR3 covers 14 residues. Here the CDR3 DNA reads TGTGCCAGTAGTATTGGACAGGGGGCCTACGAGCAGTACTTC. Residues: CASSIGQGAYEQYF.

The chain carries TRBV27 and TRBJ2-7, with 9 nucleotides matching TRBD1. Germline V gene lookup returns CDR1 MNHEY and CDR2 SMNVEV (reference sequence). V lost 4 bases and J lost 5; bases outside the gene matches: 6. The CDR3 spans 14 residues. CDR3 bases: TGTGCCAGCAGTTCGGGGACAGGGTCGAACGAGCAGTACTTC. This translates into CASSSGTGSNEQYF.

The chain uses TRBV7-2 and TRBJ1-1, with TRBD1 matching 10 bases. CDR3 length equals 15 residues. V dropped 2 bases and J dropped 6; count of bases not matched to a gene: 6. The V gene's germline CDR1 is SGHTA and CDR2 FQGNSA. The CDR3 DNA is TGTGCCAGCAGCTTAATTTGGGACAGGGGACCTGAAGCTTTCTTT. Residues: CASSLIWDRGPEAFF. Full variable domain (remainder filled in from reference TRBV7-2 and TRBJ1-1): GAGVSQSPSNKVTEKGKDVELRCDPISGHTALYWYRQSLGQGLEFLIYFQGNSAPDKSGLPSDRFSAERTGGSVSTLTIQRTQQEDSAVYLCASSLIWDRGPEAFFGQGTRLTVV.

This sequence joins TRBV29-1 and TRBJ2-1; D uncertain. Germline V lookup: CDR1 SQVTM, CDR2 ANQGSEA. This CDR3 spans 10 amino acids. The V end lost 6 bases, the J end lost 5 bases, and 5 bases lay between the germline ends. CDR3 residues: CSVRNNEQFF. CDR3 coding DNA: TGCAGCGTGCGGAACAATGAGCAGTTCTTC.

CDR3 protein: CACRGVGEQYF. The CDR3 DNA is TGTGCCTGCCGCGGGGTGGGGGAGCAGTACTTC. The chain couples TRBV19 to TRBJ2-7; maybe TRBD2 (6 bases). Germline CDR1 and CDR2: LNHDA and SQIVND (reference sequence). The ends were cut back, 11 bases at V and 7 bases at J, with 15 bases in the middle. The CDR3 runs 11 residues. The full variable domain, its missing parts supplied by reference TRBV19 and TRBJ2-7, is DGGITQSPKYLFRKEGQNVTLSCEQNLNHDAMYWYRQDPGQGLRLIYYSQIVNDFQKGDIAEGYSVSREKKESFPLTVTSAQKNPTAFYLCACRGVGEQYFGPGTRLTVT.

This sequence joins TRBV27 and TRBJ2-3; D gene uncertain. The CDR3 has 15 amino acids. The V gene lost 3 bases and the J gene lost 0 bases, with 10 bases spanning the gap. CDR1 MNHEY and CDR2 SMNVEV come from the germline V gene (reference sequence). The CDR3 coding sequence is TGTGCCAGCAGTTTCTCCAGTCCTAGCACAGATACGCAGTATTTT. This translates into CASSFSSPSTDTQYF.

The V gene is TRBV19, the J gene TRBJ2-2; 9 bases are shared with TRBD1. Per germline, CDR1 LNHDA and CDR2 SQIVND (reference sequence). This CDR3 contains 17 residues. J was trimmed by 3 bases and V by 2 bases; bases with no gene match: 7. DNA for the CDR3: TGTGCCAGTAGTATACGAAACAGGGGGCCGGACACCGGGGAGCTGTTTTTT. Translation gives CASSIRNRGPDTGELFF. The variable domain in full, completed from reference TRBV19 and TRBJ2-2, reads DGGITQSPKYLFRKEGQNVTLSCEQNLNHDAMYWYRQDPGQGLRLIYYSQIVNDFQKGDIAEGYSVSREKKESFPLTVTSAQKNPTAFYLCASSIRNRGPDTGELFFGEGSRLTVL.

The chain is built from TRBV7-9 and TRBJ1-4; D is possibly TRBD1 (6 bases). Per germline, CDR1 SEHNR and CDR2 FQNEAQ (reference sequence). CDR3 length equals 15 residues. V dropped 2 bases and J dropped 4 bases, with 11 bases sitting between them. This CDR3 reads CASSLQGLGNEKLFF. CDR3 nucleotide sequence: TGTGCCAGCAGCTTACAGGGGTTAGGTAATGAAAAACTGTTTTTT.

The rearrangement uses TRBV5-6 and TRBJ2-7; D perhaps matches TRBD2 (5 bases). Between the trimmed V and J ends, which lost 6 bases and 0 bases, there was a span of 10 bases. This CDR3 region has 13 residues. Germline V gene data show CDR1 as SGHDT and CDR2 as YYEEEE. CDR3 sequence: CASTPGSSYEQYF. DNA of the CDR3: TGTGCCAGCACCCCGGGGAGCTCCTACGAGCAGTACTTC.